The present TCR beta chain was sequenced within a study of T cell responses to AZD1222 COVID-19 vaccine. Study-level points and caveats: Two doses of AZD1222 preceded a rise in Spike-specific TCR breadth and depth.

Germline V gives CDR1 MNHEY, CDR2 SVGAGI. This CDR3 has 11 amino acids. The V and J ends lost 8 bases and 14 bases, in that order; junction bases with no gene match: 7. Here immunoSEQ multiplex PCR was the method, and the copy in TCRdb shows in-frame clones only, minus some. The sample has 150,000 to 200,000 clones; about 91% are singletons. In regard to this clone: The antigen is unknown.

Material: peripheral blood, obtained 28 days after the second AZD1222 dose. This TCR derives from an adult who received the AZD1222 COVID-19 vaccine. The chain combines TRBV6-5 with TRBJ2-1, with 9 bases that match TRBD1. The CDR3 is CASRQGVAEFF. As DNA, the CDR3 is TGTGCCAGCCGACAGGGGGTGGCTGAGTTCTTC.